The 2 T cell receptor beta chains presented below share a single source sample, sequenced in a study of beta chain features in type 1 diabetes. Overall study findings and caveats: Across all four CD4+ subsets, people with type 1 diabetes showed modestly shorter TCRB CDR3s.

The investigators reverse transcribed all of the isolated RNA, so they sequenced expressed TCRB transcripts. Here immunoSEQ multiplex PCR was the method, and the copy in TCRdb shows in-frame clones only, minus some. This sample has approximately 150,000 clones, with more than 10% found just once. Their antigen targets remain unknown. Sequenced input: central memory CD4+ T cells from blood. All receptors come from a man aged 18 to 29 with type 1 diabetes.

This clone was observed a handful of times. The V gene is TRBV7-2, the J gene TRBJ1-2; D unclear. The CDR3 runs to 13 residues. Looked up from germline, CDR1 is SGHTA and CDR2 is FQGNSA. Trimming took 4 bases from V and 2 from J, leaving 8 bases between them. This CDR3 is CASSSYVNYGYTF. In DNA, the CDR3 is TGTGCCAGCAGCTCATACGTCAACTATGGCTACACCTTC.

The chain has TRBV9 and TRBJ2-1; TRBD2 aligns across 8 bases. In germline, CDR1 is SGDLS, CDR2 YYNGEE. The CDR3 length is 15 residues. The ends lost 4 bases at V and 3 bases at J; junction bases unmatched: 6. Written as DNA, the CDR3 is TGTGCCAGCAGCCAACGGGGGGGCCTCTACAATGAGCAGTTCTTC. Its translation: CASSQRGGLYNEQFF.